The 26 T cell receptor beta chains below were found in one sample sequenced in a study of T-cell reconstitution after alpha-beta-depleted transplantation in children. The library targeted TCRbeta and was prepared with unique molecular identifiers. TCRdb redid the calling of the PCR reads with MiXCR, one entry per CDR3 protein. The profile covers under 750,000 distinct CDR3 sequences, with about 21% appearing a single time and 13% to 15% taken by the ten largest. The material was PBMCs, mostly from graft donor cells, obtained 360 days after TCRalphabeta/CD19-depleted stem cell transplant. Receptors were obtained from a boy under two years old who had a stem cell transplant for acute myeloid leukemia, so the T cells may come from the graft donor.

The chain is built from TRBV13 and TRBJ2-1; D unresolved. CDR1 is PRHDT, CDR2 FYEKMQ, per germline (reference sequence). This CDR3 spans 14 amino acids. Trimming took 0 bases from V and 6 from J, leaving 9 bases between them. DNA of the CDR3: TGTGCCAGCAGCTTAGGGACCGTACCCAATGAGCAGTTCTTC. Residues: CASSLGTVPNEQFF.

This clonotype has only one observation. The rearrangement joins TRBV11-2 to TRBJ2-5; D unclear. This CDR3 is 14 amino acids long. Germline-derived CDR1 and CDR2 are SGHAT and FQNNGV. The V and J ends lost 6 bases and 2 bases respectively, with 13 bases between them. The CDR3 DNA is TGTGCCAGCAGTTCTGTGGTGTTACAAGAGACCCAGTACTTC. Translated: CASSSVVLQETQYF.

This clonotype came up many times. The chain combines TRBV5-1 with TRBJ2-2, with 8 bases lining up with TRBD1. Germline-derived CDR1 and CDR2 are SGHRS and YFSETQ. The CDR3 sequence is 15 residues long. Trimming cost V 3 bases and J 6 bases; bases outside gene matches: 7. The CDR3 reads CASSSDRERAGELFF. As DNA, the CDR3 is TGCGCCAGCAGCTCGGACAGGGAACGAGCCGGGGAGCTGTTTTTT.

V gene TRBV3-1 combines with J gene TRBJ2-7; D is possibly TRBD1 or TRBD2 (5 bases each). Germline loops: CDR1 LGHDT, CDR2 YNNKEL (reference sequence). This CDR3 region has 14 residues. V was clipped by 1 base and J by 2 bases, with 9 bases between them. The CDR3 reads CASSQGVGPYEQYV. CDR3 DNA sequence: TGTGCCAGCAGCCAAGGTGTGGGACCCTACGAGCAGTACGTC.

V is TRBV12-5 and J is TRBJ1-4; 7 bases fit TRBD1. The CDR3 covers 17 residues. Germline V gene data show CDR1 as LGHNT and CDR2 as FRNRAP. The V gene end was trimmed by 3 bases and the J gene end by 7 bases; junction bases not matched to a gene: 14. The CDR3 protein is CASGFDPQGHKSEKLFF. The CDR3 DNA sequence: TGTGCTAGTGGTTTCGACCCACAGGGGCATAAGAGTGAAAAACTGTTTTTT.

This clonotype was counted ten times or more. The chain recombines TRBV20-1 with TRBJ2-2; weak D call: TRBD1 (5 bases). The CDR3 is 12 amino acids. Deletions cut 3 bases from V and 7 bases from J, with 9 bases between. The germline V gene has CDR1 DFQATT and CDR2 SNEGSKA (reference sequence). The CDR3: CSARQGSGELFF. CDR3 sequence (DNA): TGCAGTGCTAGGCAGGGCAGCGGGGAGCTGTTTTTT.

The chain uses TRBV25-1 and TRBJ2-7; 7 bases line up with TRBD1. CDR3 size: 12 residues. V dropped 7 bases and J dropped 3; count of bases not matched to a gene: 3. CDR1 is MGHDK and CDR2 is SYGVNS in the germline V gene. The CDR3 DNA sequence: TGTGCCAGCAATGCAGGGGGCTACGAGCAGTACTTC. Its protein is CASNAGGYEQYF.

In its sample, this clonotype was seen a few times. The rearrangement links TRBV27 to TRBJ2-1; D is possibly TRBD2 (6 bases). CDR1 is MNHEY and CDR2 is SMNVEV in the germline V gene (reference sequence). V shed 3 bases and J shed 9 bases, with 18 bases lying between them. The CDR3 runs 15 residues. CDR3 sequence: CASSLTSSNLIEQFF. CDR3 coding DNA: TGTGCCAGCAGTTTGACTAGTTCAAATTTAATTGAGCAGTTCTTC.

The rearrangement joins TRBV6-5 to TRBJ2-5; D is unresolved. V lost 2 bases and J lost 3, with 13 bases in between. Germline-derived CDR1 and CDR2 are MNHEY and SVGAGI. The CDR3 loop spans 15 amino acids. This CDR3 reads CASSYPAGVEETQYF. As DNA, the CDR3 is TGTGCCAGCAGTTACCCCGCAGGCGTGGAAGAGACCCAGTACTTC.

This chain connects TRBV20-1 to TRBJ1-6; TRBD1 might be the D (5 bases). Trimming shortened V by 2 bases and J by 10 bases, and 21 bases separated the two germline ends. The CDR3 is made up of 16 amino acids. The germline gives CDR1 DFQATT, CDR2 SNEGSKA (reference sequence). The CDR3: CSARPSEGRARSPLHF. Written as DNA, the CDR3 is TGCAGTGCTAGACCGTCCGAGGGCAGGGCGCGGTCACCCCTCCACTTT.

This clonotype was counted at least ten times. The chain links TRBV14 to TRBJ2-5, with D perhaps given as TRBD1 or TRBD2 (5 bases each). Germline CDR1 and CDR2: SGHDN and FVKESK. The V gene lost 4 bases and the J gene lost 3 bases, with 15 bases spanning the gap. The CDR3 has 15 residues. CDR3 protein: CASSRMRDGKETQYF. The CDR3 DNA reads TGTGCCAGCAGCCGAATGAGGGACGGCAAAGAGACCCAGTACTTC.

In its sample, this clonotype was seen many times. The rearrangement uses TRBV4-1 and TRBJ1-2; D is ambiguous. Trimming removed 1 base at V and 1 base at J, with 10 bases between. The V gene's germline CDR1 is MGHRA and CDR2 YSYEKL. The CDR3 length is 15 residues. The CDR3 nucleotides read TGCGCCAGCAGCCAAGTACGGTACGGTAACTATGGCTACACCTTC. Translation: CASSQVRYGNYGYTF.

The chain has TRBV28 and TRBJ2-7; D tentatively reads TRBD1 or TRBD2 (5 bases each). The CDR3 totals 18 residues. Germline V gene lookup returns CDR1 MDHEN and CDR2 SYDVKM. Trimming cost V 3 bases and J 1 base, with 22 bases left between them. The CDR3 protein is CASSLGDLRCVSSYEQYV. The CDR3 DNA reads TGTGCCAGCAGTTTGGGGGACCTCCGATGTGTCTCTTCCTACGAGCAGTACGTC.

The chain couples TRBV10-3 to TRBJ2-3, with TRBD2 as a possible D gene (6 bases). Germline CDR1 is ENHRY and CDR2 is SYGVKD. Trimming shortened V by 10 bases and J by 2 bases, and 16 bases separated the two germline ends. The CDR3 spans 14 residues. The CDR3 DNA reads TGTGCCACCGGCGGGGAAGGGAACACAGATACGCAGTATTTT. Translation gives CATGGEGNTDTQYF.

This clonotype was found many times. J is TRBJ2-7 and V is TRBV7-9; perhaps D is TRBD1 or TRBD2 (5 bases each). The germline V gene encodes CDR1 SEHNR and CDR2 FQNEAQ (reference sequence). The CDR3 is made up of 13 amino acids. Trimming took off 3 bases at V and 2 bases at J, with 8 bases between the two ends. This CDR3 is CASSFTGPYEQYV. CDR3 nucleotides: TGTGCCAGCAGCTTCACGGGGCCCTACGAGCAGTACGTC.

The J gene is TRBJ2-4, the V gene TRBV4-3; 8 bases map to TRBD2. The CDR3 runs 16 residues. The J segment lost 3 bases and the V segment lost 4 bases, leaving 8 bases of the junction unmatched. Germline values: CDR1 LGHNA, CDR2 YSLEER. The CDR3 bases are TGCGCCAGCAGCCTTATGACAGCGGGAGTCAAAAACATTCAGTACTTC. Translation gives CASSLMTAGVKNIQYF.

The chain combines TRBV9 with TRBJ1-1; D perhaps matches TRBD1 (5 bases). The CDR3 covers 15 residues. Germline CDR1 is SGDLS and CDR2 is YYNGEE. V lost 3 bases and J lost 2, with 14 bases in between. The CDR3 DNA sequence: TGTGCCAGCAGCGCCAGTTCCAGGGTAAACACTGAAGCTTTCTTT. Its translation: CASSASSRVNTEAFF.

The chain combines TRBV12-3 or TRBV12-4 with TRBJ2-7, with D uncertain. There are 10 residues in the CDR3. The V gene lost 5 bases and the J gene lost 5 bases, with 4 bases spanning the gap. The CDR3 region has the DNA TGTGCCAGCAGTCTAAACGAGCAGTACTTC. This encodes CASSLNEQYF.

This chain uses TRBV11-3 with TRBJ1-1; unclear D gene. Trimming shortened V by 1 base and J by 3 bases, and 9 bases separated the two germline ends. Germline CDR1 and CDR2: SGHNT and YENEEA. The CDR3 runs to 14 residues. The CDR3 nucleotides are TGTGCCAGCAGCTTAGGGGTGGCCTACACTGAAGCTTTCTTT. This codes for CASSLGVAYTEAFF. Variable domain in full (rest from reference TRBV11-3 and TRBJ1-1): EAGVVQSPRYKIIEKKQPVAFWCNPISGHNTLYWYLQNLGQGPELLIRYENEEAVDDSQLPKDRFSAERLKGVDSTLKIQPAELGDSAVYLCASSLGVAYTEAFFGQGTRLTVV.

V gene TRBV5-1 combines with J gene TRBJ1-6, with a possible D match to TRBD1 (5 bases). Trimming removed 0 bases from V and 7 bases from J, with 11 bases in between. Germline CDR1 and CDR2: SGHRS and YFSETQ. This CDR3 region has 15 residues. The CDR3 region is CASSLGRDANSPLHF. In DNA form, the CDR3 reads TGCGCCAGCAGCTTGGGCCGGGACGCCAATTCACCCCTCCACTTT.

The chain joins TRBV6-5 to TRBJ2-3, with D perhaps TRBD2 (6 bases). The CDR3 is made up of 16 amino acids. Germline V lookup: CDR1 MNHEY, CDR2 SVGAGI. Deletions cut 0 bases from V and 2 bases from J, with 12 bases between. The chain's CDR3 is CASSYSGGGFTDTQYF. CDR3 sequence (DNA): TGTGCCAGCAGTTACTCGGGGGGTGGGTTCACAGATACGCAGTATTTT.

This clonotype was counted once. The chain recombines TRBV5-3 with TRBJ2-1; D remains ambiguous. TRBV5-3 is reported as an ORF; its role is uncertain. Trimming left V 4 bases short and J 9 bases short, with 8 bases between. This CDR3 has 11 amino acids. Here the CDR3 reads CARSIGSEQFF. The CDR3 DNA reads as TGTGCCAGAAGCATCGGTAGTGAGCAGTTCTTC.

This clonotype was counted ten times or more. This rearrangement joins TRBV7-2 to TRBJ2-1, with a tentative D call TRBD2 (6 bases). CDR1 is SGHTA, CDR2 FQGNSA, per germline. V dropped 5 bases and J dropped 4 bases, with 12 bases sitting between them. The CDR3 contains 14 residues. Written as DNA, the CDR3 is TGTGCCAGCAGCCGCTCAGGACTATACAATGAGCAGTTCTTC. Amino acids: CASSRSGLYNEQFF.

The chain links TRBV6-5 to TRBJ2-2; D remains ambiguous. The CDR3 totals 12 residues. V gave up 2 bases and J gave up 6 bases, with 4 bases separating them. Germline V gives CDR1 MNHEY, CDR2 SVGAGI. The CDR3 sequence: CASSYVPGELFF. The CDR3, as DNA: TGTGCCAGCAGTTACGTTCCCGGGGAGCTGTTTTTT.

CDR3 nucleotides: TGTGCCAGCAGCCAAGGAAGACTACGGAATGAAAAACTGTTTTTT. It specifies CASSQGRLRNEKLFF. The rearrangement uses TRBV3-1 and TRBJ1-4; D is undetermined. Germline V gene lookup returns CDR1 LGHDT and CDR2 YNNKEL (reference sequence). The CDR3 is 15 amino acids. V lost 1 base to trimming and J lost 5 bases, with 11 bases between them.

The chain carries TRBV20-1 and TRBJ1-4, with 10 bases lining up with TRBD1. Germline CDR1 is DFQATT and CDR2 is SNEGSKA (reference sequence). The CDR3 is 15 amino acids. V gave up 1 base and J gave up 8 bases; unmatched junction bases: 7. The chain's CDR3 is CSARGQGARQEKLFF. The CDR3 region has the DNA TGCAGTGCTAGAGGACAGGGGGCTAGACAAGAAAAACTGTTTTTT.